The present T cell receptor (beta chain) was sequenced within a study of blood T cell repertoires in COVID-19. Study as a whole: Samples came from the United States, Italy and Spain, spanning acute and convalescent COVID-19. In each case, the material was cDNA or gDNA derived from T cells, B-cell-depleted T cells, or PBMCs.

The CDR3 runs to 15 residues. Germline CDR1 and CDR2: SGHNT and YYREEE (reference sequence). V trimming: 4 bases; J trimming: 0 bases; junction bases outside the gene matches: 2. In regard to this clone: Other DNA sequences in the sample encode the same CDR3.

Original methodology: Counts of nucleated cells, estimated from reference gene primer amplification, were obtained. This table comes from immunoSEQ multiplex PCR, and its TCRdb copy is limited to in-frame clones, with some not included. V, J and clone size are taken as reported in that table, and D and trimming were inferred from the DNA itself. The profile shows under 110,000 clones, around 85% of them singletons. This sequence joins TRBV5-4 and TRBJ2-3; 10 bases match TRBD2. The source of this sequence is a woman in her sixties or seventies with active or convalescent COVID-19. Sequences were obtained from peripheral blood. DNA of the CDR3: TGTGCCAGCAGCCTTAGCGGGGGGAGCACAGATACGCAGTATTTT. Translated: CASSLSGGSTDTQYF.